These T cell receptor beta chains were read from a single sample in a study of blood T cell repertoires in COVID-19. Using immunoSEQ multiplex PCR, the repertoire was profiled, and TCRdb retains in-frame clones only, with some absent. This table has about 120,000 clones, 75% to 85% appearing once. The specimen sequenced was peripheral blood. All receptors derive from a woman aged 45-65 years with acute or convalescent COVID-19. The CDR3 runs from the conserved cysteine through the conserved F or W. A D gene is named only where the DNA matches it firmly. Some rows have no size entry. The others give once, few or many, or a class for an expanded clone.

J gene | clone size | D gene | CDR3 length | V gene | CDR3 protein | CDR3 DNA
TRBJ1-2 | NA | TRBD1 | 15 | TRBV19 | CASSPTGQGGFGYTF | TGTGCCAGTAGTCCAACCGGACAGGGTGGCTTTGGCTACACCTTC
TRBJ1-1 | NA | NA | 14 | TRBV11-2 | CASSLLASNTEAFF | TGTGCCAGCAGCTTACTCGCGTCGAACACTGAAGCTTTCTTT
TRBJ2-3 | NA | NA | 12 | TRBV28 | CASSLSVYAQYF | TGTGCCAGCAGTTTGTCGGTGTACGCGCAGTATTTT
TRBJ2-5 | NA | TRBD1 | 14 | TRBV5-1 | CASSPAGTDETQYF | TGCGCCAGCAGCCCCGCCGGGACAGATGAGACCCAGTACTTC
TRBJ1-2 | NA | NA | 14 | TRBV6-5 | CASSYSDSPWGYTF | TGTGCCAGCAGTTACTCAGACAGCCCGTGGGGCTACACCTTC
TRBJ2-3 | NA | NA | 17 | TRBV9 | CASSPRASIDPTDTQYF | TGTGCCAGCAGCCCAAGAGCCTCCATCGATCCCACAGATACGCAGTATTTT
TRBJ2-3 | NA | NA | 14 | TRBV7-6 | CASRPVEGSDTQYF | TGTGCCAGCAGGCCCGTAGAGGGCTCGGATACGCAGTATTTT
TRBJ1-2 | once | NA | 14 | TRBV7-9 | CASSPGHPNYGYTF | TGTGCCAGCAGCCCGGGACATCCTAACTATGGCTACACCTTC
TRBJ2-7 | NA | NA | 14 | TRBV14 | CASSRLGTDYEQYF | TGTGCCAGCAGCCGACTAGGGACAGACTACGAGCAGTACTTC
TRBJ2-7 | NA | TRBD2 | 14 | TRBV6-5 | CASSLTSGRHEQYF | TGTGCCAGCAGTTTAACTAGCGGGAGACACGAGCAGTACTTC
TRBJ2-5 | NA | TRBD2 | 15 | TRBV24-1 | CATAMALAGDQTQYF | TGTGCCACCGCCATGGCCCTAGCGGGAGATCAGACCCAGTACTTC
TRBJ1-3 | few | NA | 13 | TRBV18 | CASSPRERDTIYF | TGTGCCAGCTCACCACGCGAGAGGGACACCATATATTTT
TRBJ2-3 | NA | TRBD2 | 15 | TRBV3-1/TRBV3-2 | CASSQGGVLTDTQYF | TGTGCCAGCAGCCAGGGGGGGGTCCTCACAGATACGCAGTATTTT
TRBJ1-2 | NA | NA | 13 | TRBV29-1 | CSVEDNRDGGYTF | TGCAGCGTTGAAGATAACAGGGACGGTGGCTACACCTTC
TRBJ2-2 | NA | NA | 16 | TRBV16 | CASGDFNGRNTGELFF | TGTGCCAGCGGGGACTTCAACGGACGGAACACCGGGGAGCTGTTTTTT
TRBJ2-7 | once | NA | 15 | TRBV6-1 | CASSEVGLARHEQYF | TGTGCCAGCAGTGAAGTCGGACTCGCACGCCACGAGCAGTACTTC
TRBJ2-1 | NA | NA | 16 | TRBV5-4 | CASSPLVQQGYNEQFF | TGTGCCAGCAGCCCACTGGTCCAACAGGGCTACAATGAGCAGTTCTTC
TRBJ2-1 | NA | NA | 14 | TRBV13 | CATGRGAPVNEQFF | TGTGCCACTGGCCGGGGAGCGCCCGTTAATGAGCAGTTCTTC
TRBJ1-4 | NA | NA | 15 | TRBV5-1 | CASSLGDTFNEKLFF | TGCGCCAGCAGCTTGGGGGACACCTTTAATGAAAAACTGTTTTTT
TRBJ2-5 | NA | TRBD2 | 15 | TRBV27 | CASSLFLAAQETQYF | TGTGCCAGCAGTTTATTTCTAGCGGCCCAAGAGACCCAGTACTTC
TRBJ1-5 | once | TRBD1 | 18 | TRBV5-1 | CASSPDPGGIRSNQPQHF | TGCGCCAGCAGCCCGGACCCAGGGGGAATAAGAAGCAATCAGCCCCAGCATTTT
TRBJ2-4 | NA | TRBD2 | 20 | TRBV4-1 | CASSQGPLRRGALAKNIQYF | TGCGCCAGCAGCCAAGGACCCTTAAGGCGGGGGGCTTTAGCCAAAAACATTCAGTACTTC
TRBJ2-7 | once | NA | 14 | TRBV28 | CASSLYSSPDEQYF | TGTGCCAGCAGTTTATACAGCAGTCCTGACGAGCAGTACTTC
TRBJ1-1 | NA | NA | 14 | TRBV18 | CASSPLGGDTEAFF | TGTGCCAGCTCACCATTAGGAGGGGACACTGAAGCTTTCTTT
TRBJ1-2 | NA | NA | 18 | TRBV4-2 | CASSHPTTGNGGNYGYTF | TGTGCCAGCAGCCATCCCACCACAGGGAATGGAGGTAACTATGGCTACACCTTC
TRBJ1-5 | NA | NA | 16 | TRBV5-6 | CASSLGPGKSNQPQHF | TGTGCCAGCAGCTTGGGTCCGGGAAAGAGCAATCAGCCCCAGCATTTT
TRBJ2-1 | NA | TRBD2 | 14 | TRBV3-1/TRBV3-2 | CASSQSRRESEQFF | TGTGCCAGCAGCCAGAGTCGGCGGGAGAGTGAGCAGTTCTTC
TRBJ1-4 | once | TRBD1 | 15 | TRBV2 | CASSERDRGQEKLFF | TGTGCCAGCAGTGAAAGGGACAGGGGGCAAGAAAAACTGTTTTTT
TRBJ1-6 | NA | NA | 14 | TRBV5-8 | CASSLGQTNSPLHF | TGTGCCAGCAGCCTCGGACAGACTAATTCACCCCTCCACTTT
TRBJ2-5 | NA | NA | 11 | TRBV7-8 | CASSPQETQYF | TGTGCCAGCAGCCCTCAAGAGACCCAGTACTTC
TRBJ1-5 | NA | TRBD1 | 16 | TRBV9 | CASSPGGQAFDQPQHF | TGTGCCAGCAGCCCAGGGGGACAGGCCTTTGATCAGCCCCAGCATTTT
TRBJ2-3 | NA | NA | 11 | TRBV7-9 | CASSLIDIAYF | TGTGCCAGCAGCTTAATAGATATTGCGTATTTT
TRBJ2-1 | once | TRBD2 | 17 | TRBV7-2 | CASSLVLGLAGVGWEFF | TGTGCCAGCAGCTTAGTTCTTGGACTAGCGGGAGTCGGGTGGGAGTTCTTC
TRBJ1-2 | few | NA | 13 | TRBV29-1 | CSVFTPENYGYTF | TGCAGCGTGTTCACACCAGAAAACTATGGCTACACCTTC
TRBJ1-1 | few | NA | 12 | TRBV6-5 | CASGRRGIEAFF | TGTGCCAGCGGTCGGAGGGGAATTGAAGCTTTCTTT
TRBJ1-1 | NA | NA | 13 | TRBV6-5 | CASSKQGNTEAFF | TGTGCCAGCAGTAAACAGGGGAACACTGAAGCTTTCTTT
TRBJ2-7 | NA | NA | 13 | TRBV5-5 | CASSDGSTYEQYF | TGTGCCAGCAGCGACGGGAGCACCTACGAGCAGTACTTC
TRBJ2-5 | NA | TRBD2 | 17 | TRBV3-1/TRBV3-2 | CASSQEWGGYDQETQYF | TGTGCCAGCAGCCAAGAGTGGGGGGGGTACGATCAAGAGACCCAGTACTTC
TRBJ1-2 | few | TRBD1 | 14 | TRBV14 | CASSQATGNYGYTF | TGTGCCAGCAGCCAAGCGACAGGGAACTATGGCTACACCTTC
TRBJ1-4 | NA | NA | 17 | TRBV19 | CASSIISPTATNEKLFF | TGTGCCAGTAGTATAATTTCTCCGACAGCAACTAATGAAAAACTGTTTTTT